This T cell receptor beta chain was identified in a study of cytomegalovirus exposure and HLA in healthy donors. About the research overall: A previous analysis identified more than 100 million unique TCR beta sequences derived from roughly 180 million T cells. Study-wide results and limits: What a later analysis reportedly showed was that an Asian-associated ancestry cluster had fewer N-insertions than the roughly 670-donor mean. After further analysis at a later stage, 16,951 TCR beta sequences were associated with HLA alleles at 0.05 false discovery rate. When presence/absence was analysed, sequencing depth was taken to be roughly uniform across donors.

Regarding this clone: Its antigen remains unidentified.

Germline V gives CDR1 MRHNA, CDR2 SNTAGT. Germline trimming cut 2 bases from V and 2 bases from J; bases unmatched to any gene: 8. The CDR3 is 16 residues long. PCR involved 60 Vbeta and 13 Jbeta primers. Generated by immunoSEQ multiplex PCR, the TCRdb table keeps only in-frame clones and is missing some. Altogether 150,000 to 160,000 clones are present, 74% being singletons, with the ten largest covering around 1.9%. V is TRBV6-4 and J is TRBJ1-2; 7 positions match TRBD1. The specimen sequenced was PBMCs. The receptor comes from a man under 40 in good health and CMV-seronegative. CDR3 bases: TGTGCCAGCAGTGACCCCTGGACAGGAACAAACTATGGCTACACCTTC. Encoded protein: CASSDPWTGTNYGYTF.